Each of the 29 T cell receptor beta chains below was sequenced from the same sample in a study of T cells in Graves' hyperthyroidism and ophthalmopathy. Regions amplified from RNA transcripts were the TCR beta CDR3 regions. The HTBI primer set served for first-round RT-PCR of the TCR CDR3. TCRdb independently ran MiXCR on the multiplex PCR reads; one entry per CDR3 protein. In the table there are hundreds of thousands of distinct CDR3 sequences, roughly 17% of which are singletons. The sample was blood. The origin of the receptors is a woman in her 30s with Graves' hyperthyroidism.

On this clonotype itself: Compared with germline, one end of the junction differs, possibly owing to a read error. The chain couples TRBV14 to TRBJ2-3; TRBD1 matches at 8 bases. The CDR3 contains 17 residues. CDR1 is SGHDN and CDR2 is FVKESK in the germline V gene. The CDR3 region is CASSQDLGRGLADTQYF. CDR3 nucleotides: TGTGCTAGCAGCCAAGATCTCGGCAGGGGGCTTGCAGATACGCAGTATTTT.

In its sample, this clonotype was seen a few times. The chain employs TRBV20-1 and TRBJ1-2, with 8 bases matching TRBD1. The CDR3 is made up of 12 amino acids. Germline V gene data show CDR1 as DFQATT and CDR2 as SNEGSKA (reference sequence). V shed 6 bases, J shed 8 bases, and the junction held 8 bases outside the gene matches. This CDR3 reads CSAQRQGRGYTF. As DNA, the CDR3 is TGCAGTGCCCAAAGACAGGGGCGAGGCTACACCTTC.

There are many counts of this clonotype. This chain connects TRBV5-1 to TRBJ1-1; D is possibly TRBD1 (6 bases). Deletions cut 0 bases from V and 5 bases from J, with 17 bases between. This CDR3 has 16 amino acids. CDR1 is SGHRS, CDR2 YFSETQ, per germline. CDR3 nucleotide sequence: TGCGCCAGCAGCTTGGACGTTCGGGGGGCAGGGACTGAAGCTTTCTTT. Translated: CASSLDVRGAGTEAFF.

This clonotype has only a few counts. The chain combines TRBV12-3 or TRBV12-4 with TRBJ2-1, with 14 bases that match TRBD2. Trimming removed 6 bases from V and 15 bases from J; junction bases left unmatched: 10. The CDR3 has 14 residues. The CDR3 protein is CASSPGLAGASLFF. The CDR3 DNA reads as TGTGCCAGCAGCCCGGGACTAGCGGGAGCGTCCTTGTTCTTC.

There are many counts of this clonotype. The gene calls are TRBV6-6 and TRBJ2-1; TRBD2 might be the D (6 bases). The CDR3 loop spans 15 amino acids. Germline V CDR1 and CDR2: MNHNY, SVGAGI (reference sequence). V lost 0 bases to trimming and J lost 7 bases, with 13 bases between them. The CDR3 nucleotides are TGTGCCAGCAGTTACTCTGCGGAGGGGAGGAATGAGCAGTTCTTC. Residues: CASSYSAEGRNEQFF.

This clonotype came up many times. The rearrangement uses TRBV5-1 and TRBJ2-7; D may be TRBD1 (6 bases). V gave up 4 bases and J gave up 5 bases, with 13 bases separating them. The CDR3 runs to 13 residues. CDR1 and CDR2 from the germline V gene are SGHRS and YFSETQ. The CDR3 here is CASSLQGMDEQYF. The DNA of the CDR3 is TGCGCCAGCAGCCTTCAGGGGATGGACGAGCAGTACTTC.

This clonotype has only a few counts. This chain connects TRBV25-1 to TRBJ1-4; a possible D gene is TRBD1 (6 bases). V was shortened by 7 bases and J by 8 bases, with 17 bases between the two germline ends. Germline-derived CDR1 and CDR2 are MGHDK and SYGVNS. This CDR3 has 14 residues. In nucleotides, the CDR3 is TGTGCCAGCACCCCCCCTGGGGGCAGGGAAAAACTGTTTTTT. It codes for CASTPPGGREKLFF.

In the case of this clonotype: A read error is possible here, since a much larger clone lies one base away. V gene TRBV6-1 combines with J gene TRBJ2-3; D remains ambiguous. The germline CDR1 and CDR2 sequences are MNHNS and SASEGT. The CDR3 extends over 13 amino acids. Trimming removed 4 bases at V and 7 bases at J, with 12 bases between. DNA for the CDR3: TGTGCCAGCAGTGCGGACGAAACGAATACGCAGTATTTT. Protein product: CASSADETNTQYF.

This clonotype was seen ten or more times. The chain couples TRBV5-1 to TRBJ1-2, with D tentatively TRBD1 (5 bases). This CDR3 has 13 amino acids. Germline lookup yields CDR1 SGHRS and CDR2 YFSETQ. V was shortened by 3 bases and J by 8 bases, with 14 bases between the two germline ends. CDR3 sequence (DNA): TGCGCCAGCAGCTCGGACATCATCGGAGGCTACACCTTC. Amino acids: CASSSDIIGGYTF.

The chain has TRBV15 and TRBJ1-6; D might be TRBD1 (6 bases). The V and J ends lost 0 bases and 4 bases respectively, with 10 bases between them. Germline V gene lookup returns CDR1 LNHNV and CDR2 YYDKDF (reference sequence). The CDR3 consists of 16 residues. The chain's CDR3 is CATSREPGVYNSPLHF. DNA of the CDR3: TGTGCCACCAGCAGAGAACCAGGGGTTTATAATTCACCCCTCCACTTT.

This clonotype appeared a few times. J is TRBJ1-2 and V is TRBV7-9; a possible D gene is TRBD1 (6 bases). V was shortened by 5 bases and J by 2 bases, with 15 bases between the two germline ends. Germline CDR1 reads SEHNR; CDR2 reads FQNEAQ (reference sequence). The CDR3 has 15 amino acids. CDR3 coding DNA: TGTGCCAGCAGCCAACGCGGGCAGGGGAACTATGGCTACACCTTC. This encodes CASSQRGQGNYGYTF.

There are many counts of this clonotype. The chain couples TRBV28 to TRBJ2-3; 10 positions match TRBD2. Germline V gene lookup returns CDR1 MDHEN and CDR2 SYDVKM. This CDR3 comprises 18 residues. Trimming took 3 bases from V and 0 from J; bases not matched to a gene: 9. CDR3 bases: TGTGCCAGCAGTTTTAATAGCGGGGGGACTACTAGCACAGATACGCAGTATTTT. Translated, it gives CASSFNSGGTTSTDTQYF.

The rearrangement links TRBV3-1 to TRBJ1-2, with D hard to call. The CDR3 runs to 12 residues. Germline CDR1 LGHDT, CDR2 YNNKEL (reference sequence). Trimming removed 1 base at V and 7 bases at J, with 7 bases between. Here the CDR3 reads CASSQGIGGYTF. The CDR3 nucleotides read TGTGCCAGCAGCCAAGGGATTGGTGGCTACACCTTC.

This clonotype came up a few times. This chain joins TRBV27 and TRBJ2-7; D is unclear. V lost 6 bases and J lost 4, with 16 bases in between. The germline V gene has CDR1 MNHEY and CDR2 SMNVEV (reference sequence). The CDR3 is made up of 14 amino acids. The CDR3 reads CASRDRGKAYEQYF. The CDR3 DNA reads as TGTGCCAGCAGAGACCGAGGCAAGGCATACGAGCAGTACTTC.

This clonotype was seen at least ten times. The chain is built from TRBV28 and TRBJ1-1; D gene unclear. The germline V and J ends were trimmed by 1 base and 4 bases, with 10 bases remaining between them. The germline V gene encodes CDR1 MDHEN and CDR2 SYDVKM. The CDR3 consists of 14 residues. The DNA of the CDR3 is TGTGCCAGCAGTTTATTAAGCTTGAGCACTGAAGCTTTCTTT. It translates to CASSLLSLSTEAFF.

The rearrangement links TRBV5-1 to TRBJ1-6; 8 bases agree with TRBD1. V lost 5 bases to trimming and J lost 10 bases; unmatched junction nucleotides: 8. The V gene's germline CDR1 is SGHRS and CDR2 YFSETQ. This CDR3 region has 14 residues. This CDR3 is CASRLGQGESPLHF. The CDR3, as DNA: TGCGCCAGCAGACTAGGACAGGGTGAATCACCCCTCCACTTT.

The V call is TRBV5-1, the J call TRBJ2-7; TRBD1 aligns across 9 bases. Unmatched junction bases numbered 8, after V lost 4 bases and J lost 3 bases. Germline lookup yields CDR1 SGHRS and CDR2 YFSETQ. This CDR3 region has 15 residues. The CDR3 reads CASSTPTGGNYEQYF. The CDR3 bases are TGCGCCAGCAGCACCCCCACAGGGGGCAACTACGAGCAGTACTTC.

Many counts were recorded for this clonotype. This sequence joins TRBV7-9 and TRBJ1-2, with D possibly TRBD1 on 5 matching bases. Germline V gene data show CDR1 as SEHNR and CDR2 as FQNEAQ (reference sequence). This CDR3 contains 12 residues. Trimming left V 5 bases short and J 8 bases short, with 12 bases between. The CDR3 DNA follows: TGTGCCAGCAGCCCAGGGAGTCGGGGCTACACCTTC. Its translation: CASSPGSRGYTF.

This clonotype has a count of ten or more. The J gene is TRBJ2-1, the V gene TRBV28; TRBD2 agrees at 16 bases. The CDR3 sequence is 20 residues long. Germline values: CDR1 MDHEN, CDR2 SYDVKM. V dropped 2 bases and J dropped 0; count of bases not matched to a gene: 7. The CDR3 DNA sequence: TGTGCCAGCAGTTTAGGGGGACTAGCGGGAGGGAAAAGCTCCTACAATGAGCAGTTCTTC. This codes for CASSLGGLAGGKSSYNEQFF. The full variable domain, with the rest looked up from reference TRBV28 and TRBJ2-1, is DVKVTQSSRYLVKRTGEKVFLECVQDMDHENMFWYRQDPGLGLRLIYFSYDVKMKEKGDIPEGYSVSREKKERFSLILESASTNQTSMYLCASSLGGLAGGKSSYNEQFFGPGTRLTVL.

V gene TRBV7-2 combines with J gene TRBJ2-2; D possibly matches TRBD1 or TRBD2 (5 bases each). The CDR3 runs to 15 residues. Trimming took off 1 base at V and 9 bases at J, with 15 bases between the two ends. The germline CDR1 and CDR2 sequences are SGHTA and FQGNSA. The CDR3 DNA reads TGTGCCAGCAGCTTAGACACCGGGACCAGGAGGGAGCTGTTTTTT. It codes for CASSLDTGTRRELFF.

The V call is TRBV7-9, the J call TRBJ2-2; 7 bases align to TRBD2. CDR1 and CDR2 (germline): SEHNR, FQNEAQ (reference sequence). The CDR3 has 17 amino acids. Trimming at V came to 1 base and at J to 3 bases, leaving 8 bases not matched to a gene. The CDR3 bases are TGTGCCAGCAGCTTAGGAGGGAGGGCCTTTGACACCGGGGAGCTGTTTTTT. Amino acids: CASSLGGRAFDTGELFF.

This clonotype was observed at least ten times. The genes are TRBV20-1 and TRBJ2-3; no reliable D call. The CDR3 has 14 residues. CDR1 is DFQATT and CDR2 is SNEGSKA in the germline V gene (reference sequence). V shed 2 bases and J shed 7 bases, with 16 bases lying between them. As DNA, the CDR3 is TGCAGTGCTAGACCTCCACTCAGAGAGAATACGCAGTATTTT. It specifies CSARPPLRENTQYF.

This clonotype occurred many times. The V gene is TRBV27, the J gene TRBJ2-7; 12 nucleotides line up with TRBD2. The germline V gene has CDR1 MNHEY and CDR2 SMNVEV (reference sequence). CDR3 length equals 15 residues. J gave up 6 bases and V 4 bases, and 7 bases lay outside the gene matches. The DNA of the CDR3 is TGTGCCAGCAGTTCCCTGACTAGCGGGAGTCCCGAGCAGTACTTC. Amino acids: CASSSLTSGSPEQYF.

This chain connects TRBV20-1 to TRBJ2-1; D tentatively reads TRBD1 or TRBD2 (5 bases each). Per the germline V gene, CDR1 is DFQATT and CDR2 is SNEGSKA (reference sequence). The CDR3 consists of 15 residues. The V end lost 3 bases, the J end lost 6 bases, and 18 bases lay between the germline ends. The CDR3 DNA follows: TGCAGTGCTAGTTATGGGGGAGTTTGGGTCAATGAGCAGTTCTTC. Translation gives CSASYGGVWVNEQFF.

This rearrangement joins TRBV7-2 to TRBJ2-1; TRBD2 matches 11 bases. This CDR3 is built from 13 residues. The germline V gene encodes CDR1 SGHTA and CDR2 FQGNSA. The V and J ends lost 8 bases and 7 bases, in that order; junction bases with no gene match: 4. The CDR3: CASGLAGRNEQFF. The CDR3 coding sequence is TGTGCCAGCGGACTAGCGGGTCGAAATGAGCAGTTCTTC.

There are many counts of this clonotype. The CDR3, as DNA: TGTGCCAGCAGTTTGGATAACCAAGAGACCCAGTACTTC. Translating gives CASSLDNQETQYF. The chain couples TRBV6-1 to TRBJ2-5; no clear D gene. CDR1 is MNHNS, CDR2 SASEGT, per germline. V shed 5 bases and J shed 0 bases, with 7 bases lying between them. The CDR3 has 13 amino acids.

In its sample, this clonotype was seen many times. The chain recombines TRBV7-2 with TRBJ1-1, with a possible D match to TRBD1 (5 bases). The CDR3 is 14 residues long. Germline CDR1 SGHTA, CDR2 FQGNSA. The V gene lost 2 bases and the J gene lost 5 bases, with 12 bases spanning the gap. The CDR3 DNA is TGTGCCAGCAGCTTACAGGGTGCGATGACTGAAGCTTTCTTT. It specifies CASSLQGAMTEAFF.

This clonotype was recorded a few times. The rearrangement links TRBV12-3 or TRBV12-4 to TRBJ2-6, with 7 positions matching TRBD1. CDR3 length equals 16 residues. Germline trimming cut 6 bases from V and 0 bases from J; bases unmatched to any gene: 5. CDR3 in amino acids: CASRLNRGSGANVLTF. DNA of the CDR3: TGTGCCAGCAGACTAAACAGGGGCTCTGGGGCCAACGTCCTGACTTTC.

In this sample, this clonotype turned up many times. Written as DNA, the CDR3 is TGTGCCAGCAGTTCCGGGACAGAAATCTACGAGCAGTACTTC. Protein product: CASSSGTEIYEQYF. The V and J genes are TRBV27 and TRBJ2-7, with TRBD1 matching over 7 bases. This CDR3 contains 14 residues. CDR1 and CDR2 from the germline V gene are MNHEY and SMNVEV (reference sequence). Trimming took 4 bases from V and 3 from J; bases not matched to a gene: 6.